The text below deals with one T cell receptor (beta chain). Antigen specificity is unknown. Using immunoSEQ multiplex PCR, the repertoire was profiled, and TCRdb retains in-frame clones only, with some absent. Of roughly 190,000 clones detected, 90% to 95% appear once; the ten largest clones hold roughly 1.7%. This sample is part of a study of T cell responses to AZD1222 COVID-19 vaccine. Notes on the study in general: None of the repertoires were sampled until the peak T cell response had passed.

V was cut by 3 bases and J by 6 bases, with 11 bases left in between. The length of the CDR3 is 13 residues. The rearrangement uses TRBV12-3 or TRBV12-4 and TRBJ1-2; TRBD1 is a possible D gene (5 bases). The sequence was collected from an adult who received the AZD1222 COVID-19 vaccine. The starting material was peripheral blood, obtained 28 days after the second AZD1222 dose. CDR3 region: CASSFRGGDGYTF. As DNA, the CDR3 is TGTGCCAGCAGTTTTAGGGGTGGTGATGGCTACACCTTC.